This T cell receptor (beta chain) was sequenced during a study of Ad26.COV2.S vaccination and SARS-CoV-2 variants. Study findings and constraints: With respect to non-spike TCR breadth, vaccine and placebo recipients were similar. Spike-specific responses of CD8+ and CD4+ T cells were reported to display substantial breadth after vaccination. Participants in the vaccine arm had higher spike-specific TCR breadth; placebo recipients had lower.

As regards this clone: The antigen remains undetermined.

Germline trimming cut 1 base from V and 2 bases from J; bases unmatched to any gene: 2. The CDR3 length is 14 residues. Germline V gene data show CDR1 as LNHNV and CDR2 as YYDKDF (reference sequence). Generated by immunoSEQ multiplex PCR, the TCRdb table keeps only in-frame clones and is missing some. The data show over 90,000 clones, around three quarters seen once. The TCR sequence derives from a human donor who had recovered from COVID-19. The sample consisted of peripheral blood, taken after recovery from COVID-19. This sequence joins TRBV15 and TRBJ2-7, with 7 nucleotides matching TRBD2. CDR3 residues: CATSRASGTYEQYF. CDR3 in DNA: TGTGCCACCAGCAGAGCTAGCGGAACCTACGAGCAGTACTTC.